Described below is a single T cell receptor (beta chain) sequence and its context. Its antigen specificity is not known. No base quality values were provided; no much bigger clone lies one nucleotide off. The immunoSEQ Assay was the method used to sequence TCRbeta CDR3 regions. After extraction, genomic DNA underwent amplification by bias-controlled multiplex PCR, followed by high-throughput sequencing. In the source study's methods: Collapsing and filtering of sequences were performed to quantify the absolute abundance of each unique TCRbeta CDR3 region. T cell fraction was estimated by normalization of TCRbeta template counts to usable DNA, with usable DNA being measured through amplification of reference genes present in all nucleated cells. Repertoire TCRs were annotated as SARS-CoV-2-specific when V gene, CDR3 amino acid sequence and J gene were exactly matched to a known reactive TCR set. The reference SARS-CoV-2 TCR set came from MIRA and was filtered for enrichment in COVID-19-positive ImmuneCODE repertoires, removing public or cross-reactive TCRs. Using the MIRA antigens, annotated TCRs were further analysed by specific ORF or by position within an ORF. Depth was the summed frequency of annotated unique rearrangements, while breadth was defined as annotated unique rearrangements over total unique productive rearrangements. Group comparisons of TCR breadth used two-sided Wilcoxon rank-sum tests. Imported from immuneACCESS, the table was reduced by TCRdb to in-frame sequences with V and J called. These copies leave out some clones; in studies compared against another copy, an unresolved V gene accounts for under half, and the cause of the remainder is not known. V, J and clone size were drawn from that table, and D and trimming were deduced from the DNA. Present in this sample are approximately 340,000 clones, 92% of which were seen just once. About 3.9% of the sample lies in the top ten.

The time point label, as the study defines it: individuals recovered from natural SARS-CoV-2 infection. This entry comes from a study of Ad26.COV2.S vaccination and SARS-CoV-2 variants (dated by TCRdb to the early 2020s). In the study overall: TCRbeta repertoire sequencing was used to assess the specificity and breadth of SARS-CoV-2-reactive T cell receptors after Ad26.COV2.S vaccination. A total of 32 samples were included in the TCR-sequenced set, comprising around 19 Ad26.COV2.S vaccine recipients, 5 placebo recipients and 8 SARS-CoV-2 convalescent individuals. Here is what the overall study found, with its caveats: According to the authors, total T cell responses may have been underestimated by the TCR breadth and depth analyses. After vaccination, substantial breadth of spike-specific CD8+ and CD4+ T cell responses was reported. Non-spike TCR breadth was comparable between vaccine and placebo recipients, consistent with the vaccine containing only spike. Spike-specific TCR breadth was higher in Ad26.COV2.S recipients than in placebo recipients (P = 0.0014).

V is cut by 3 bases and J by 3 bases, and the space between the germline ends is 10 bases. The germline V gene (reference sequence) provides CDR1 MNHEY and CDR2 SMNVEV. From the cysteine through the phenylalanine, the CDR3 covers 14 amino acids. Just the 42-base CDR3 DNA is kept, in frame starting at base 1. Recombination linked TRBV27 to TRBJ2-3; no D segment can be confidently identified. The starting material was peripheral blood, obtained after recovery from COVID-19. This sequence originates from a human donor who had recovered from COVID-19. The sequenced DNA: TGTGCCAGCAGTTTTTCGCTAACTACAGATACGCAGTATTTT. Translated, it gives CASSFSLTTDTQYF.